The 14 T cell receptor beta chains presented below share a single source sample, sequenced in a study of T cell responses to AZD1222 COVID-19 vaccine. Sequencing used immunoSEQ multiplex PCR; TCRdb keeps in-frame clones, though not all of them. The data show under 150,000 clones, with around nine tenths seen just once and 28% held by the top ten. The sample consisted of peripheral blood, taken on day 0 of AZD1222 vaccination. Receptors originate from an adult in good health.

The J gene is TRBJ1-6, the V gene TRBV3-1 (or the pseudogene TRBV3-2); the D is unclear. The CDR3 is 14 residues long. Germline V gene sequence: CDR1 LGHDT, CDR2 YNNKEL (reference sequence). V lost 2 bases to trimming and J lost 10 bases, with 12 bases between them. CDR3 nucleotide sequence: TGTGCCAGCAGCCAATGGGGAAACGACTCACCCCTCCACTTT. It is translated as CASSQWGNDSPLHF.

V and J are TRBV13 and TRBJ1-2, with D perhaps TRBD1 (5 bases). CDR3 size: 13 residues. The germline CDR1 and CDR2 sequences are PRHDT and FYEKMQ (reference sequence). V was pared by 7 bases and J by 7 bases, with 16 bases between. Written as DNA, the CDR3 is TGTGCCAGCACGATGGGGACTGGTTCTGGCTACACCTTC. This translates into CASTMGTGSGYTF. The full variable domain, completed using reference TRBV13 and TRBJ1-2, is AAGVIQSPRHLIKEKRETATLKCYPIPRHDTVYWYQQGPGQDPQFLISFYEKMQSDKGSIPDRFSAQQFSDYHSELNMSSLELGDSALYFCASTMGTGSGYTFGSGTRLTVV.

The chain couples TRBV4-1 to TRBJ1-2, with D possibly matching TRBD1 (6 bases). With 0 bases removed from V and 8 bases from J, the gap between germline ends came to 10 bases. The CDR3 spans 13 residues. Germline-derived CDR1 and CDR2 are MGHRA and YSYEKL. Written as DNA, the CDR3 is TGCGCCAGCAGCCAAGACTACAGGGTAGGCTACACCTTC. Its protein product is CASSQDYRVGYTF.

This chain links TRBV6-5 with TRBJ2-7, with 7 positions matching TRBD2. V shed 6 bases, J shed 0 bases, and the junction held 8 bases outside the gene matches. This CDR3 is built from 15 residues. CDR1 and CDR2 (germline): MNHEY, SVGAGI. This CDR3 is CASSSTSTVSYEQYF. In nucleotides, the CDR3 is TGTGCCAGCAGCTCGACTAGCACCGTCTCCTACGAGCAGTACTTC.

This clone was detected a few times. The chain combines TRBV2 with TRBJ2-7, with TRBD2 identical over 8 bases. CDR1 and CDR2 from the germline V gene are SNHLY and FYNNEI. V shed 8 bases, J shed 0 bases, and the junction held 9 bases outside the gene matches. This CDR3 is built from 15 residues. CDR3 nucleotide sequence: TGTGCCAGCGGGCGGGGGGCTTCTCCCTCCTACGAGCAGTACTTC. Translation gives CASGRGASPSYEQYF.

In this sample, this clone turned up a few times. CDR3 region: CASSVGGSGANVLTF. In DNA form, the CDR3 reads TGTGCCAGCAGCGTAGGTGGGTCTGGGGCCAACGTCCTGACTTTC. V is TRBV9 and J is TRBJ2-6; unclear D gene. The ends were cut back, 0 bases at V and 1 base at J, with 5 bases in the middle. The germline CDR1 and CDR2 sequences are SGDLS and YYNGEE. There are 15 residues in the CDR3.

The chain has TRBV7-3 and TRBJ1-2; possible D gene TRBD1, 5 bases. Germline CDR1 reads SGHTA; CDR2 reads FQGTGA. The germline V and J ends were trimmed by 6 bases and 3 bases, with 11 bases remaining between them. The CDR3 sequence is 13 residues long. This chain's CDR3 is CASSLGDDYGYTF. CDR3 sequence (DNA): TGTGCCAGCAGTCTAGGGGACGACTATGGCTACACCTTC.

The CDR3 spells CASNPGLAEETQYF. CDR3 DNA sequence: TGCGCCAGCAACCCGGGACTAGCAGAAGAGACCCAGTACTTC. The chain links TRBV5-1 to TRBJ2-5; 9 nucleotides line up with TRBD2. J was trimmed by 3 bases and V by 6 bases; bases with no gene match: 6. The germline V gene encodes CDR1 SGHRS and CDR2 YFSETQ. The CDR3 has 14 amino acids.

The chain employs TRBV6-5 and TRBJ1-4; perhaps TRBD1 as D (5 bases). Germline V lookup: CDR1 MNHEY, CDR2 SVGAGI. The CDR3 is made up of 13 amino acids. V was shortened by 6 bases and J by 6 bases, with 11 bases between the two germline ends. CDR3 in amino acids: CASRGVGDEKLFF. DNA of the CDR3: TGTGCCAGCAGAGGGGTAGGGGATGAAAAACTGTTTTTT.

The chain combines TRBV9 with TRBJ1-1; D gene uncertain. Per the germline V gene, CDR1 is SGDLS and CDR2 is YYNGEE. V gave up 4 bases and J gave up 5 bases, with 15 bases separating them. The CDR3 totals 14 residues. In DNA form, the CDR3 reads TGTGCCAGCAGCCCAATCGTTGAGGTTACTGAAGCTTTCTTT. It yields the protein CASSPIVEVTEAFF.

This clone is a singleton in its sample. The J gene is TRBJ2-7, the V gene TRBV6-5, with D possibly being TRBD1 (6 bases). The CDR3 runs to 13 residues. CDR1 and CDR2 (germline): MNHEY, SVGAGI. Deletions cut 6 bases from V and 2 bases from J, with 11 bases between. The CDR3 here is CASRAQGPYEQYF. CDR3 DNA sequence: TGTGCCAGCAGAGCACAGGGTCCCTACGAGCAGTACTTC.

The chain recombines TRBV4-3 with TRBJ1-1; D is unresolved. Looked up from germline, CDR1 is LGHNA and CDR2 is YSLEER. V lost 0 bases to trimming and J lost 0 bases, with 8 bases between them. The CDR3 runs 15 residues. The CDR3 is CASSQEYTLNTEAFF. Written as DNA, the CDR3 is TGCGCCAGCAGCCAAGAATATACTTTGAACACTGAAGCTTTCTTT.

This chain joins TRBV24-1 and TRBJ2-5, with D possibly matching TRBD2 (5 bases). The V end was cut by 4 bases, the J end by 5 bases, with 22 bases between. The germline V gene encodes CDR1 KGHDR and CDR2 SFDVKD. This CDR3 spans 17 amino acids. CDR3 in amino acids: CATSDFLGEGGRETQYF. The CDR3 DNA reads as TGTGCCACCAGTGACTTCCTTGGTGAGGGCGGCCGGGAGACCCAGTACTTC.

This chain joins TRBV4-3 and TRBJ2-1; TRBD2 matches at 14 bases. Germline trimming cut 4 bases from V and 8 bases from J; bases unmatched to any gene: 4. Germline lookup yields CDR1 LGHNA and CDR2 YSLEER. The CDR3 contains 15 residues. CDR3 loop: CASSPGTSGSYEQFF. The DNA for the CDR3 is TGCGCCAGCAGCCCCGGGACTAGCGGGAGCTATGAGCAGTTCTTC.